This TCR beta chain was recovered during a study of follicular helper T cells after annual influenza vaccination. Study-wide background: Days 0, 7 and 28 post-vaccination were the blood draw times.

Study-wide results and caveats: Day 7 ICOS+CD38+ clones were most often found later in ICOS-CD38- cTfh cells. Only about 9-21% of analyzed cells yielded productive TCRB sequences.

After removal of 6 bases from V and 2 bases from J, the junction contained 17 bases not matched to a gene. The CDR3 sequence is 18 residues long. The table came from immunoSEQ multiplex PCR; TCRdb's copy has only in-frame clones and leaves some out. The sample lists about 12,000 clones; 80% were seen once. In the case of this clone: Antigen: not known.

Time point given: 2015-2016 season, pre-vaccination. The TCR originated in an adult who received the influenza vaccine. This specimen consisted of CXCR5+ CD38- circulating T follicular helper cells from blood, obtained on the day of influenza vaccination. As for subset: circulating Tfh, non-naive CD4+CXCR5+PD-1+ (ICOS+CD38+ or ICOS-CD38-). The genes are TRBV23-1 and TRBJ2-7, with 9 bases fitting TRBD1. TRBV23-1 is an ORF, with its function uncertain. Here the CDR3 reads CASRGGSTTTGGTYEQYF. The CDR3 nucleotides are TGCGCCAGCAGGGGAGGATCCACGACGACAGGGGGAACCTACGAGCAGTACTTC.